A few counts support the clone carrying this TCR beta chain. This sample is part of a study of blood T cell repertoires in COVID-19. The CDR3 contains 18 residues. The V gene end was trimmed by 2 bases and the J gene end by 0 bases; junction bases not matched to a gene: 9. Germline V gene sequence: CDR1 MDHEN, CDR2 SYDVKM. As processed by the authors: Nucleated cell counts were estimated from reference gene primer amplification. Sequenced by immunoSEQ multiplex PCR; TCRdb stores in-frame clones only, minus some. V, J and clone size derive from that table, while D and trimming were established from the DNA sequence. This sample carries some 300,000 clones, 70% to 90% of them seen once, and the ten largest clones take around 4.2%.

What was sequenced was peripheral blood. The rearrangement links TRBV28 to TRBJ2-1; 8 positions agree with TRBD2. This clonotype was obtained from a woman in her 50s with active or convalescent COVID-19. The CDR3 loop is CASSLRRRSGSSYNEQFF. The DNA for the CDR3 is TGTGCCAGCAGTTTACGTCGGAGGAGCGGGAGCTCCTACAATGAGCAGTTCTTC.